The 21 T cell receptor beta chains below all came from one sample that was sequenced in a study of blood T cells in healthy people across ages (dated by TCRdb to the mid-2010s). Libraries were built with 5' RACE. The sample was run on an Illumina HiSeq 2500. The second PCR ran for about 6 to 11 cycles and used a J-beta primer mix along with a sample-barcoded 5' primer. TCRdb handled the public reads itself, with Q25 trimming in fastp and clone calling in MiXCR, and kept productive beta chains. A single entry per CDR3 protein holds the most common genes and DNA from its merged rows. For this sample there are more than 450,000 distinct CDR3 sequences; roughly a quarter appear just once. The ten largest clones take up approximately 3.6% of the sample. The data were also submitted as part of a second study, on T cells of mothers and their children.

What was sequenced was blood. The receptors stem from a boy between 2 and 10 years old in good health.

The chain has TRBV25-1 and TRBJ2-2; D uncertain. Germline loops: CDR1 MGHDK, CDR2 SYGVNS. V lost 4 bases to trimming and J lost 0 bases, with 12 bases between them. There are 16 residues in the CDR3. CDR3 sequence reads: CASSGRDGPNTGELFF. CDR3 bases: TGTGCCAGCAGTGGACGCGACGGCCCGAACACCGGGGAGCTGTTTTTT.

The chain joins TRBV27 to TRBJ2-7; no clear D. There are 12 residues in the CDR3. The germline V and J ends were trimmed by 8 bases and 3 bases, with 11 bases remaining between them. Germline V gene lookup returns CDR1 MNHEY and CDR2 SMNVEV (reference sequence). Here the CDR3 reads CASGGAFYEQYF. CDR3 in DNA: TGTGCCAGCGGCGGCGCCTTCTACGAGCAGTACTTC.

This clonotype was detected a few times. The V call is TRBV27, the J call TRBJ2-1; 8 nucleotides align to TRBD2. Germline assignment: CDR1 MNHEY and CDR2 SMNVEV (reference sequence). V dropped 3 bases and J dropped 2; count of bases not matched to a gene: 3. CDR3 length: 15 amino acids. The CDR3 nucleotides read TGTGCCAGCAGTTTTAGCGGGGAACCCTACAATGAGCAGTTCTTC. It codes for CASSFSGEPYNEQFF.

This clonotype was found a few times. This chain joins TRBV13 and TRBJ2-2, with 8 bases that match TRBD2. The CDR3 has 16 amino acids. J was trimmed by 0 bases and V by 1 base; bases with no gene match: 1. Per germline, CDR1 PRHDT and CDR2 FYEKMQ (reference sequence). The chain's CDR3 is CASSLELAANTGELFF. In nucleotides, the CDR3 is TGTGCCAGCAGCTTAGAACTAGCGGCGAACACCGGGGAGCTGTTTTTT.

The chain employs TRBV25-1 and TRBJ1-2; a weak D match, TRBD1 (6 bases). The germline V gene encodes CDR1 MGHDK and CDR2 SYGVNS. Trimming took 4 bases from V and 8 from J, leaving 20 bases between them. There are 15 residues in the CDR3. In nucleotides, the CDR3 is TGTGCCAGCAGTGGATGGGACATTAAAGACTTCGGCTACACCTTC. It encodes CASSGWDIKDFGYTF.

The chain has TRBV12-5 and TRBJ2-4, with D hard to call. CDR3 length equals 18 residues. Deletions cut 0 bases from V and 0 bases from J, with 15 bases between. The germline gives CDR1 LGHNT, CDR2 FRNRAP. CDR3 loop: CASGLVGLPLKAKNIQYF. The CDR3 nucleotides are TGTGCTAGTGGTTTGGTAGGCCTCCCCCTCAAAGCCAAAAACATTCAGTACTTC. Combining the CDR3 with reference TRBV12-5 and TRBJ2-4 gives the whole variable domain DARVTQTPRHKVTEMGQEVTMRCQPILGHNTVFWYRQTMMQGLELLAYFRNRAPLDDSGMPKDRFSAEMPDATLATLKIQPSEPRDSAVYFCASGLVGLPLKAKNIQYFGAGTRLSVL.

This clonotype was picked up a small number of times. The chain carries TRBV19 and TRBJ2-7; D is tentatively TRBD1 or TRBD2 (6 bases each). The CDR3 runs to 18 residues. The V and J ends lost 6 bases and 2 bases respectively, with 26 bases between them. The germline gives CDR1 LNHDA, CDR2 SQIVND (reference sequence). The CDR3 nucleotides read TGTGCCAGTAGCCCCGCCGGGGGCGGAATCCTTCGAACCTACGAGCAGTACTTC. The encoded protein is CASSPAGGGILRTYEQYF.

CDR3 loop: CASDRIGVDGYTF. DNA for the CDR3: TGTGCCAGCGACAGGATTGGTGTCGATGGCTACACCTTC. The rearrangement links TRBV18 to TRBJ1-2, with D possibly being TRBD1 (6 bases). Per the germline V gene, CDR1 is KGHSH and CDR2 is LQKENI. V lost 8 bases and J lost 6, with 16 bases in between. The CDR3 spans 13 residues.

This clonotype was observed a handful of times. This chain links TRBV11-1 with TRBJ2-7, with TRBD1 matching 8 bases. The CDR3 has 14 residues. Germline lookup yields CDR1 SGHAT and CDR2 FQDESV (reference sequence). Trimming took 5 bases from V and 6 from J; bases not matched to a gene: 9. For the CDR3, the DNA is TGTGCCAGCAGCCCAACCGGACAGGGCGGCGAGCAGTACTTC. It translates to CASSPTGQGGEQYF.

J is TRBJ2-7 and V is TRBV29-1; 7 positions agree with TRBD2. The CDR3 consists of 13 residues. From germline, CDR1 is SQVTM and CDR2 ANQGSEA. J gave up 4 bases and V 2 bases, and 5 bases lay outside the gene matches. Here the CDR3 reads CSVETSENYEQYF. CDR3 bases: TGCAGCGTTGAAACTAGCGAGAATTACGAGCAGTACTTC.

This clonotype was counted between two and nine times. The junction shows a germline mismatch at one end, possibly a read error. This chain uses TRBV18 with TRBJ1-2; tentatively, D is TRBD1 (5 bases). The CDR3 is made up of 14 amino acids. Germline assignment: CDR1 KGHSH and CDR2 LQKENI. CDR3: CASSPLGGNYGCTF. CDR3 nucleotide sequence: TGTGCCAGCTCACCACTTGGGGGTAACTATGGCTGCACCTTC.

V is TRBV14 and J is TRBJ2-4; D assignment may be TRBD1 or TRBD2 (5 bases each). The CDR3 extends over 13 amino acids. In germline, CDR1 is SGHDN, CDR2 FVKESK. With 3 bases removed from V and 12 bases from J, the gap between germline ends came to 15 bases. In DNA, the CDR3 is TGTGCCAGCAGCCAGCCGGGGCAGAAGACTCAGTACTTC. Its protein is CASSQPGQKTQYF.

CDR3 coding DNA: TGCAGTGCTAGAGTGGGCCCCGGGACACGGGATGAAAAACTGTTTTTT. Its translation: CSARVGPGTRDEKLFF. The chain has TRBV20-1 and TRBJ1-4, with a tentative D call TRBD1 (6 bases). The CDR3 loop spans 16 amino acids. The V gene lost 1 base and the J gene lost 6 bases, with 18 bases spanning the gap. Germline-derived CDR1 and CDR2 are DFQATT and SNEGSKA (reference sequence).

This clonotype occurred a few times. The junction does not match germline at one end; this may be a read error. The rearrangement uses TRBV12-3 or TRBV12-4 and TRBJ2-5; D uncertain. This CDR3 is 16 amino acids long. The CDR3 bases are TGTGCCAGCAGTTTAGCCTGGACGGCGGTCCAAGAGACCCAGTGCTTC. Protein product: CASSLAWTAVQETQCF.

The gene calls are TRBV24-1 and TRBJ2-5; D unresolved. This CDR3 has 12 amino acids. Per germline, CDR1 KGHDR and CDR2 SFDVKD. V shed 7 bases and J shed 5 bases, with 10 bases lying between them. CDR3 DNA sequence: TGTGCCACCAGGGCGAGATCGGAGACCCAGTACTTC. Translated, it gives CATRARSETQYF.

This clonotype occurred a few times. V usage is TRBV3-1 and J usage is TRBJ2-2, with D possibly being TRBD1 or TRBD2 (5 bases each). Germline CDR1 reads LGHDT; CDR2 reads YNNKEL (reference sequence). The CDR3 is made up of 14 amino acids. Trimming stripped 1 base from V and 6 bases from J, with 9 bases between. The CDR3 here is CASSQAGLSGELFF. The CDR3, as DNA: TGTGCCAGCAGCCAAGCGGGGCTATCCGGGGAGCTGTTTTTT.

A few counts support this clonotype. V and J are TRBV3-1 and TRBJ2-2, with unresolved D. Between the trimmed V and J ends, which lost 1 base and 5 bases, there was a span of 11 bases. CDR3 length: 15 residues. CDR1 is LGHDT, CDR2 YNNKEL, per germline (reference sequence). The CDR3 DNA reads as TGTGCCAGCAGCCAAGGAAGAACTGGGACCGGGGAGCTGTTTTTT. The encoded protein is CASSQGRTGTGELFF.

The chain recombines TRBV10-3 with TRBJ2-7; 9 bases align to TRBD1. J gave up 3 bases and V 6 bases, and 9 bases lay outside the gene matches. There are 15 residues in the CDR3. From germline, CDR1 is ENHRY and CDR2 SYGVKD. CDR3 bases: TGTGCCATCAGCCTAACGGGACAGGGCCACTACGAGCAGTACTTC. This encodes CAISLTGQGHYEQYF.

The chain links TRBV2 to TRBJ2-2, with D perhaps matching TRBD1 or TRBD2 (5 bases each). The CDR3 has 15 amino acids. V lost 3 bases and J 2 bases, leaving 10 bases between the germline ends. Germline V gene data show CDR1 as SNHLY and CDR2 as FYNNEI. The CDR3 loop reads CASSDLGDNTGELFF. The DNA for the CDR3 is TGTGCCAGCAGTGATCTCGGGGACAACACCGGGGAGCTGTTTTTT. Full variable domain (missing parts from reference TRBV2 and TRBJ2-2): EPEVTQTPSHQVTQMGQEVILRCVPISNHLYFYWYRQILGQKVEFLVSFYNNEISEKSEIFDDQFSVERPDGSNFTLKIRSTKLEDSAMYFCASSDLGDNTGELFFGEGSRLTVL.

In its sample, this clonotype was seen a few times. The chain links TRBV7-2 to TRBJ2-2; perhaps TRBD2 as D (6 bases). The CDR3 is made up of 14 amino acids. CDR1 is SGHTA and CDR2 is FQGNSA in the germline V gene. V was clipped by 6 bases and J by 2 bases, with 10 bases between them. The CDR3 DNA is TGTGCCAGCAGTTGGGGACTCAACACCGGGGAGCTGTTTTTT. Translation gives CASSWGLNTGELFF. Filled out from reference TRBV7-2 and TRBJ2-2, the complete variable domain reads GAGVSQSPSNKVTEKGKDVELRCDPISGHTALYWYRQSLGQGLEFLIYFQGNSAPDKSGLPSDRFSAERTGGSVSTLTIQRTQQEDSAVYLCASSWGLNTGELFFGEGSRLTVL.

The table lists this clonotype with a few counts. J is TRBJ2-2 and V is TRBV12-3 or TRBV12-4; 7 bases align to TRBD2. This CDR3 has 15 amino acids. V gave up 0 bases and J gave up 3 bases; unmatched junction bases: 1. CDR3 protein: CASSLASGDTGELFF. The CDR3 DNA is TGTGCCAGCAGTTTAGCAAGCGGGGACACCGGGGAGCTGTTTTTT.